This T cell receptor (beta chain) was obtained from a study of early T cells in non-severe SARS-CoV-2 infection. Study background: The sequenced material was bulk RNA from unsorted whole blood, and its chains were unpaired.

Findings and caveats of the study: There was a bias toward anti-spike CD8 responses in VDJdb matching, which missed private and CD4 specificities.

This clonotype appeared many times. The antigen remains undetermined. Each cDNA molecule carried a unique molecular identifier. In TCRdb, the 5' RACE reads were re-called with MiXCR into one record per CDR3 protein. The sample carries tens of thousands of distinct CDR3 sequences, under 7.5% recorded once. V was clipped by 1 base and J by 9 bases; unmatched bases: 6. This CDR3 spans 15 amino acids. The germline V gene encodes CDR1 MGHRA and CDR2 YSYEKL. The sequencing here drew on whole blood, taken at baseline. This chain links TRBV4-1 with TRBJ2-1, with TRBD2 matching over 10 bases. The receptor comes from an adult who was a healthcare worker with PCR-confirmed SARS-CoV-2 infection or an uninfected control (not recorded which). The DNA for the CDR3 is TGCGCCAGCAGCCAAGCAGCGGGAGGGCCGGGTGAGCAGTTCTTC. As protein: CASSQAAGGPGEQFF.